These 17 T cell receptor beta chains share one sample of origin, sequenced in a study of early T cells in non-severe SARS-CoV-2 infection. Each CDR3 protein is one row after TCRdb ran MiXCR on the 5' RACE reads. The data hold 51,000 or so distinct CDR3 sequences, with 11% observed a single time. Sequencing was carried out using whole blood. The source of these receptors is an adult who was a healthcare worker with PCR-confirmed SARS-CoV-2 infection or an uninfected control (not recorded which).

The J gene is TRBJ1-1, the V gene TRBV28; tentative D call: TRBD1 (5 bases). The CDR3 length is 12 residues. The germline CDR1 and CDR2 sequences are MDHEN and SYDVKM. With 6 bases removed from V and 7 bases from J, the gap between germline ends came to 12 bases. The CDR3 spells CASRPGTSEAFF. The CDR3, as DNA: TGTGCCAGCAGGCCGGGGACGAGTGAAGCTTTCTTT. Supplemented by reference TRBV28 and TRBJ1-1, the full variable domain reads DVKVTQSSRYLVKRTGEKVFLECVQDMDHENMFWYRQDPGLGLRLIYFSYDVKMKEKGDIPEGYSVSREKKERFSLILESASTNQTSMYLCASRPGTSEAFFGQGTRLTVV.

This clonotype was counted ten times or more. The chain uses TRBV4-3 and TRBJ1-2, with 9 bases identical to TRBD1. CDR1 LGHNA and CDR2 YSLEER come from the germline V gene. This CDR3 has 19 amino acids. V lost 0 bases, J lost 1 base, and 12 bases stayed unmatched. CDR3 loop: CASSQDSLRRDRDNYGYTF. The CDR3 DNA is TGCGCCAGCAGCCAAGATTCGCTTCGCCGGGACAGGGATAACTATGGCTACACCTTC.

This clonotype has at least ten counts. This chain links TRBV12-3 or TRBV12-4 with TRBJ2-2; D might be TRBD2 (7 bases). This CDR3 contains 14 residues. The V end was cut by 6 bases, the J end by 4 bases, with 12 bases between. The DNA for the CDR3 is TGTGCCAGCAGCGCCGGGGGGCCCACCGGGGAGCTGTTTTTT. Its protein product is CASSAGGPTGELFF.

CDR3: CSVDPGNYGYTF. The CDR3 DNA reads TGCAGCGTGGACCCCGGTAACTATGGCTACACCTTC. The rearrangement links TRBV29-1 to TRBJ1-2, with D unresolved. Germline V gene lookup returns CDR1 SQVTM and CDR2 ANQGSEA. The CDR3 has 12 residues. Between the trimmed V and J ends, which lost 6 bases and 1 base, there was a span of 9 bases. Full variable domain (rest looked up from reference TRBV29-1 and TRBJ1-2): SAVISQKPSRDICQRGTSLTIQCQVDSQVTMMFWYRQQPGQSLTLIATANQGSEATYESGFVIDKFPISRPNLTFSTLTVSNMSPEDSSIYLCSVDPGNYGYTFGSGTRLTVV.

The V call is TRBV28, the J call TRBJ2-1; the D is unclear. CDR3 size: 12 residues. CDR1 MDHEN and CDR2 SYDVKM come from the germline V gene. Trimming removed 7 bases at V and 8 bases at J, with 12 bases between. The CDR3 bases are TGTGCCAGCAATGAGGAGCGCTATGAGCAGTTCTTC. This translates into CASNEERYEQFF.

This clonotype was counted a few times. This chain uses TRBV6-2 or TRBV6-3 with TRBJ2-4; D might be TRBD1 or TRBD2, each matching 5 bases. The CDR3 covers 15 residues. Germline CDR1 and CDR2: MNHEY and SVGEGT. Trimming removed 5 bases from V and 4 bases from J, with 15 bases in between. As DNA, the CDR3 is TGTGCCAGCAGTAGAGGGGACGGATCAAAAAACATTCAGTACTTC. Protein product: CASSRGDGSKNIQYF.

The sample holds many counts of this clonotype. The chain combines TRBV10-3 with TRBJ1-2; D is ambiguous. CDR1 and CDR2 (germline): ENHRY, SYGVKD. The V end was cut by 8 bases, the J end by 2 bases, with 6 bases between. The CDR3 length is 11 residues. CDR3 residues: CAIGQNYGYTF. Here the CDR3 DNA reads TGTGCCATCGGGCAGAACTATGGCTACACCTTC.

This clonotype was observed a few times. The chain combines TRBV4-2 with TRBJ2-3; D unclear. The CDR3 totals 15 residues. With 4 bases removed from V and 5 bases from J, the gap between germline ends came to 16 bases. Germline loops: CDR1 LGHNA, CDR2 YNFKEQ. CDR3 residues: CASSPRGGAGDTQYF. The CDR3 DNA is TGTGCCAGCAGCCCAAGAGGTGGAGCCGGAGATACGCAGTATTTT.

The sample holds one count of this clonotype. The chain recombines TRBV7-2 with TRBJ1-6, with D uncertain. Trimming shortened V by 2 bases and J by 7 bases, and 15 bases separated the two germline ends. The CDR3 has 16 amino acids. The V gene's germline CDR1 is SGHTA and CDR2 FQGNSA. CDR3 protein: CASSLTQPGWNSPLHF. The CDR3 nucleotides are TGTGCCAGCAGCTTAACCCAGCCGGGGTGGAATTCACCCCTCCACTTT.

This clonotype showed up many times. Written as DNA, the CDR3 is TGCGCCAGCAGCCAGCTACAGGGGACCGGGGAGCTGTTTTTT. Protein product: CASSQLQGTGELFF. The chain is built from TRBV4-1 and TRBJ2-2; 7 bases are shared with TRBD1. Germline lookup yields CDR1 MGHRA and CDR2 YSYEKL. Germline trimming cut 3 bases from V and 5 bases from J; bases unmatched to any gene: 3. The length of the CDR3 is 14 residues.

This clonotype was observed a handful of times. The V gene is TRBV6-5, the J gene TRBJ2-2; 8 nucleotides line up with TRBD1. The CDR3 loop spans 13 amino acids. The germline V gene encodes CDR1 MNHEY and CDR2 SVGAGI. The V segment lost 7 bases and the J segment 10 bases; nucleotides outside the gene matches: 8. The CDR3 here is CASKGQGEEELFF. CDR3 DNA sequence: TGTGCCAGCAAAGGACAGGGAGAGGAGGAGCTGTTTTTT.

This clonotype was seen ten or more times. The CDR3 DNA reads as TGCAGCGTCCTGAGTCTAGCGGGAAAGGAGACCCAGTACTTC. This encodes CSVLSLAGKETQYF. The chain joins TRBV29-1 to TRBJ2-5; 9 bases are a match to TRBD2. The V gene end was trimmed by 6 bases and the J gene end by 5 bases; junction bases not matched to a gene: 10. This CDR3 has 14 residues. Germline V gene lookup returns CDR1 SQVTM and CDR2 ANQGSEA.

The V call is TRBV6-5, the J call TRBJ2-3; 10 bases align to TRBD2. With 6 bases clipped from V and 3 bases from J, the junction kept 6 bases outside the gene matches. Germline lookup yields CDR1 MNHEY and CDR2 SVGAGI. The CDR3 length is 15 residues. CDR3 region: CASRPLSGRTDTQYF. Here the CDR3 DNA reads TGTGCCAGCAGACCTCTTAGCGGGAGGACAGATACGCAGTATTTT.

This clonotype was seen at least ten times. The V gene is TRBV11-2, the J gene TRBJ1-3; weak D call: TRBD1 (5 bases). CDR1 is SGHAT, CDR2 FQNNGV, per germline. The CDR3 runs to 15 residues. The V gene lost 2 bases and the J gene lost 10 bases, with 18 bases spanning the gap. CDR3 sequence (DNA): TGTGCCAGCAGCTTATCGAACCGGGGGTGGACGACCATATATTTT. This translates into CASSLSNRGWTTIYF.

This clonotype was seen only a few times. V is TRBV27 and J is TRBJ2-6; 8 bases are shared with TRBD1. V shed 3 bases, J shed 4 bases, and the junction held 5 bases outside the gene matches. From germline, CDR1 is MNHEY and CDR2 SMNVEV (reference sequence). The CDR3 is 16 amino acids. CDR3 sequence: CASSFLRGQGANVLTF. DNA of the CDR3: TGTGCCAGCAGTTTCCTCAGGGGGCAGGGGGCCAACGTCCTGACTTTC.

Many counts were recorded for this clonotype. V gene TRBV9 combines with J gene TRBJ2-1; D is undetermined. The CDR3 runs to 13 residues. V dropped 0 bases and J dropped 8 bases, with 9 bases sitting between them. Germline-derived CDR1 and CDR2 are SGDLS and YYNGEE. The DNA of the CDR3 is TGTGCCAGCAGCGTAGGGCCTACTGATGAGCAGTTCTTC. Amino acid sequence: CASSVGPTDEQFF.

This clonotype has more than one count but fewer than ten. The chain uses TRBV7-9 and TRBJ2-7; 10 bases align to TRBD2. CDR1 and CDR2 from the germline V gene are SEHNR and FQNEAQ (reference sequence). CDR3 length equals 14 residues. V shed 5 bases, J shed 3 bases, and the junction held 4 bases outside the gene matches. CDR3 sequence reads: CASSPSGSHYEQYF. As DNA, the CDR3 is TGTGCCAGCAGCCCTAGCGGGAGTCACTACGAGCAGTACTTC.